This T cell receptor (beta chain) stems from a study of shared clonotypes between healthy human individuals. TCRdb's copy holds only in-frame clones and misses some; the assay was immunoSEQ multiplex PCR. The sample contains just over 2,000,000 clones, 85% to 95% of which appear only once. Sequenced input: naive CD4+ T cells sorted from blood. Subset described: CD45RA+ positively selected. The sequence derives from a man aged 18 to 29 in good health.

This CDR3 reads CASSPQGRYEQYF. In DNA form, the CDR3 reads TGTGCCAGCAGCCCCCAGGGCCGCTACGAGCAGTACTTC. The chain joins TRBV7-6 to TRBJ2-7; D perhaps matches TRBD1 (5 bases). The CDR3 is 13 amino acids. Trimming left V 5 bases short and J 3 bases short, with 11 bases between. Germline assignment: CDR1 SGHVS and CDR2 FNYEAQ.